This T cell receptor beta chain was sequenced for a study of graft-versus-host responses after intestinal transplantation. Looking at the study overall: Recipients had transplants, and these were multivisceral, liver-intestinal, or isolated intestinal. Recipients uniformly received anti-thymocyte globulin induction, followed by tacrolimus and steroids for around 3 years. Study-wide findings and caveats: Graft-donor T cell macrochimerism in patients accompanied high graft-versus-host to host-versus-graft clonal ratios in allografts. GvH clones surfaced in recipient marrow, some emerging earlier in ileum or blood.

Clones were read by immunoSEQ multiplex PCR, and TCRdb kept only the in-frame ones, dropping some. The sample includes about 51,000 clones, roughly 95% of them seen just once. This CDR3 region has 12 residues. Trimming removed 5 bases from V and 5 bases from J, with 9 bases in between. Germline assignment: CDR1 SGHVS and CDR2 FQNEAQ. This clone appeared a single time. As yet, its antigen is unknown. The source of this sequence is a human donor who was the organ donor for an intestinal transplant. The sample here was unstimulated CD8+ T cells sorted from spleen or lymph node cells, taken before transplant. The chain links TRBV7-8 to TRBJ2-5; D not certain. For the CDR3, the DNA is TGTGCCAGCAGCCACGAAAGGGAGACCCAGTACTTC. It specifies CASSHERETQYF.